This is a list of T cell receptor beta chains from one sample in a study of metastatic and nonmetastatic thyroid tumors. MiXCR reprocessed the PCR reads for TCRdb. The data show around 17,000 clones, over 10% seen once. The sample was blood. These receptors were taken from a female donor with papillary thyroid cancer or a benign thyroid nodule (not recorded which). Some clones in this sample may be carry-over from other donors' samples. Both conserved end residues are part of each CDR3. D genes are given only for firm matches. Not every row has a clone size; where given, it reads once, few, many or a size class.

v_gene: TRBV6-1
abundance: many
d_gene: TRBD2
len: 14
j_gene: TRBJ2-1
CDR3nt: TGTGCCAGCAGTCTAGCGGGCCCCTACAATGAGCAGTTCTTC
CDR3aa: CASSLAGPYNEQFF

v_gene: TRBV28
abundance: medium-sized
d_gene: -
len: 15
j_gene: TRBJ1-3
CDR3nt: TGTGCCAGCAGCCCAAACCTCCACTCTGGAAACACCATATATTTT
CDR3aa: CASSPNLHSGNTIYF

v_gene: TRBV24-1
abundance: -
d_gene: TRBD1
len: 12
j_gene: TRBJ1-2
CDR3nt: TGTGCCACCAACTCGGACAGGGATGGCTACACCTTC
CDR3aa: CATNSDRDGYTF

v_gene: TRBV29-1
abundance: many
d_gene: -
len: 13
j_gene: TRBJ2-3
CDR3nt: TGCAGCGTTGAAACAGTGAGCACAGATACGCAGTATTTT
CDR3aa: CSVETVSTDTQYF

v_gene: TRBV6-5
abundance: -
d_gene: -
len: 13
j_gene: TRBJ1-5
CDR3nt: TGTACCAGCAGTTTATATAGCAATCAGCCCCAGCATTTT
CDR3aa: CTSSLYSNQPQHF

v_gene: TRBV10-3
abundance: many
d_gene: -
len: 13
j_gene: TRBJ2-2
CDR3nt: TGTGCCATCAGTGGAATTAGCACCGGGGAGCTGTTTTTT
CDR3aa: CAISGISTGELFF

v_gene: TRBV7-2
abundance: many
d_gene: -
len: 13
j_gene: TRBJ1-1
CDR3nt: TGTGCCAGCAGCTTAGATTTGAACAGAGGAGCTTTCTTT
CDR3aa: CASSLDLNRGAFF

v_gene: TRBV28
abundance: -
d_gene: TRBD2
len: 16
j_gene: TRBJ2-5
CDR3nt: TGTGCCAGCAGAGTCCTTGGGGACGGTAGGGGAGGGGCACAGTACTTC
CDR3aa: CASRVLGDGRGGAQYF

v_gene: TRBV28
abundance: medium-sized
d_gene: TRBD2
len: 15
j_gene: TRBJ2-7
CDR3nt: TGTGCCAGCAGTCCAGCGGGTAGCGGGACCTTGGAGCAGTACTTC
CDR3aa: CASSPAGSGTLEQYF

v_gene: TRBV7-9
abundance: -
d_gene: -
len: 14
j_gene: TRBJ2-7
CDR3nt: TGTGCCAGCATCCCCAGGACGTACTCCTACGAGCAGTACTTC
CDR3aa: CASIPRTYSYEQYF

v_gene: TRBV28
abundance: medium-sized
d_gene: -
len: 15
j_gene: TRBJ2-7
CDR3nt: TGTGCCAGCAGTACCCAATGGGAGAGCTCCTACGAGCAGTACTTC
CDR3aa: CASSTQWESSYEQYF

v_gene: TRBV7-2
abundance: many
d_gene: -
len: 13
j_gene: TRBJ2-2
CDR3nt: TGTGCCAGCAGCTTGTCCACCCCCGGGGAGCTGTTTTTT
CDR3aa: CASSLSTPGELFF

v_gene: TRBV6-1
abundance: medium-sized
d_gene: -
len: 15
j_gene: TRBJ1-6
CDR3nt: TGTGCCAGCAACAGGGAAGGAGCCTATAATTCACCCCTCCACTTT
CDR3aa: CASNREGAYNSPLHF

v_gene: TRBV5-4
abundance: many
d_gene: -
len: 12
j_gene: TRBJ1-2
CDR3nt: TGTGCCAGCAGCTCGGATAACTATGGCTACACCTTC
CDR3aa: CASSSDNYGYTF

v_gene: TRBV19
abundance: many
d_gene: TRBD2
len: 13
j_gene: TRBJ2-7
CDR3nt: TGTGCCAGTAGGTCTAGCGGCGGCTACGAGCAGTACTTC
CDR3aa: CASRSSGGYEQYF

v_gene: TRBV6-4
abundance: medium-sized
d_gene: TRBD2
len: 13
j_gene: TRBJ2-1
CDR3nt: TGTGCCAGCAGTACCGGGACTACCAATGAGCAGTTCTTC
CDR3aa: CASSTGTTNEQFF

v_gene: TRBV11-1
abundance: -
d_gene: TRBD1
len: 16
j_gene: TRBJ1-2
CDR3nt: TGTGCCAGCAGCCGAGGTACAGGGGCTCAACAGCATTGCCACACCTTC
CDR3aa: CASSRGTGAQQHCHTF

v_gene: TRBV19
abundance: many
d_gene: -
len: 14
j_gene: TRBJ1-4
CDR3nt: TGTGCCAGTAGTAGGGCAGCAACTAATGAAAAACTGTTTTTT
CDR3aa: CASSRAATNEKLFF

v_gene: TRBV30
abundance: medium-sized
d_gene: TRBD1
len: 16
j_gene: TRBJ2-7
CDR3nt: TGTGCCTGGAGTGTACTTGGACAGGGGGCATCCTACGAGCAGTACTTC
CDR3aa: CAWSVLGQGASYEQYF

v_gene: TRBV18
abundance: many
d_gene: TRBD1
len: 15
j_gene: TRBJ2-3
CDR3nt: TGTGCCAGCTCACCACCGGGACAGCTGACAGATACGCAGTATTTT
CDR3aa: CASSPPGQLTDTQYF

v_gene: TRBV7-2
abundance: -
d_gene: TRBD2
len: 16
j_gene: TRBJ2-5
CDR3nt: TGTGCCAGCAGCGGTAGACTAGCTGTCTATGGGGAGACCCAGTACTTC
CDR3aa: CASSGRLAVYGETQYF

v_gene: TRBV27
abundance: few
d_gene: -
len: 13
j_gene: TRBJ2-5
CDR3nt: TGTGCCAGCAGGACGGGAAGCAGGGAGACCCAGTACTTC
CDR3aa: CASRTGSRETQYF

v_gene: TRBV15
abundance: many
d_gene: -
len: 16
j_gene: TRBJ2-1
CDR3nt: TGTGCCACCAGCAGAGATTGGGGGGGGCTATACAATGAGCAGTTCTTC
CDR3aa: CATSRDWGGLYNEQFF

v_gene: TRBV7-2
abundance: many
d_gene: -
len: 17
j_gene: TRBJ1-3
CDR3nt: TGTGCCAGCAGCTTAGTCGCGGGACACCTCTCTGGAAACACCATATATTTT
CDR3aa: CASSLVAGHLSGNTIYF

v_gene: TRBV18
abundance: many
d_gene: TRBD1
len: 15
j_gene: TRBJ2-1
CDR3nt: TGTGCCAGCTCACCACCGGGACAGGGTGGAAATGAGCAGTTCTTC
CDR3aa: CASSPPGQGGNEQFF

v_gene: TRBV5-1
abundance: -
d_gene: TRBD1
len: 14
j_gene: TRBJ2-7
CDR3nt: TGCGCCAGCAGTCTCCCAGGGACAGGGGGCGAGCAGCACTTC
CDR3aa: CASSLPGTGGEQHF

v_gene: TRBV4-1
abundance: many
d_gene: TRBD2
len: 14
j_gene: TRBJ2-1
CDR3nt: TGCGCCAGCAGCCACCCCGCACGGGGGGGTGAGCAGTTCTTC
CDR3aa: CASSHPARGGEQFF

v_gene: TRBV12-3/TRBV12-4
abundance: many
d_gene: -
len: 17
j_gene: TRBJ1-1
CDR3nt: TGTGCCAGCAGTCCCTCCCGCGTGGGGCTCCCGGGCACTGAAGCTTTCTTT
CDR3aa: CASSPSRVGLPGTEAFF

v_gene: TRBV2
abundance: medium-sized
d_gene: -
len: 13
j_gene: TRBJ2-7
CDR3nt: TGTGCCAGCAGTGTTGGCAGGGCGGGCGAGCAGTACTTC
CDR3aa: CASSVGRAGEQYF

v_gene: TRBV24-1
abundance: many
d_gene: -
len: 15
j_gene: TRBJ2-5
CDR3nt: TGTGCCACCAGTGAGGAGGGTCGGGGTTTGGAGACCCAGTACTTC
CDR3aa: CATSEEGRGLETQYF

v_gene: TRBV5-1
abundance: many
d_gene: TRBD2
len: 15
j_gene: TRBJ2-5
CDR3nt: TGCGCCAGCAGCCAAGGACACTCGGGGGGGGAGACCCAGTACTTC
CDR3aa: CASSQGHSGGETQYF

v_gene: TRBV7-9
abundance: many
d_gene: TRBD1
len: 15
j_gene: TRBJ1-1
CDR3nt: TGTGCCAGCAGCCATATCGGGACAGTTGACACTGAAGCTTTCTTT
CDR3aa: CASSHIGTVDTEAFF

v_gene: TRBV2
abundance: many
d_gene: -
len: 15
j_gene: TRBJ1-5
CDR3nt: TGTGCCAGCAGTGGGCAGGGTGGTCCAAATCAGCCCCAGCATTTT
CDR3aa: CASSGQGGPNQPQHF

v_gene: TRBV7-9
abundance: many
d_gene: -
len: 15
j_gene: TRBJ2-1
CDR3nt: TGTGCCAGCAGCTCGAAGCGGGCCTCCTACAATGAGCAGTTCTTC
CDR3aa: CASSSKRASYNEQFF

v_gene: TRBV5-1
abundance: -
d_gene: TRBD2
len: 16
j_gene: TRBJ2-1
CDR3nt: TGCGCCAGCAGACCAAGCCTAGCGGGTGGGGGTGATGAGCAGTTCTTC
CDR3aa: CASRPSLAGGGDEQFF